This entry features one T cell receptor (beta chain) sequence. Looked up from germline, CDR1 is SEHNR and CDR2 is FQNEAQ (reference sequence). The CDR3 covers 14 residues. V shed 10 bases and J 0 bases; nucleotides not matched to a gene: 6. Here immunoSEQ multiplex PCR was the method, and the copy in TCRdb shows in-frame clones only, minus some. The sample records 100,000 or so clones, about 95% being singletons. This entry is derived from a study of technical replicates of blood from a handful of donors. The specimen sequenced was T cells isolated from PBMCs. The chain is built from TRBV7-9 and TRBJ2-5, with 9 bases aligning to TRBD2. The TCR comes from a human donor in good health. CDR3 bases: TGTGCCACTATAGCGGGGGCAAACCAAGAGACCCAGTACTTC. It yields the protein CATIAGANQETQYF.